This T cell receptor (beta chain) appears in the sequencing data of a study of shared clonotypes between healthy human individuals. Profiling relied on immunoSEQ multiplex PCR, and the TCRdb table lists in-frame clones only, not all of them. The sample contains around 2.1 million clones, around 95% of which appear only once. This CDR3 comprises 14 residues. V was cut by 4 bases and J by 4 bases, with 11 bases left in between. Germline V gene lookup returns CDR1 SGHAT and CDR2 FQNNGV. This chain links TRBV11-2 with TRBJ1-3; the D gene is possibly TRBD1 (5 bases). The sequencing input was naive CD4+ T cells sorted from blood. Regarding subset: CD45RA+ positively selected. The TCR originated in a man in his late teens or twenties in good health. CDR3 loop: CASSSRQFGNTIYF. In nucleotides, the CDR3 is TGTGCCAGCAGCTCAAGACAGTTCGGAAACACCATATATTTT.